Below, 28 T cell receptor beta chains from the same sample are listed, as sequenced in a study of T cell responses to AZD1222 COVID-19 vaccine. Profiled with immunoSEQ multiplex PCR; TCRdb holds only in-frame clones, not every one. This table has some 150,000 clones, more than 80% appearing once. Here the sequenced sample was peripheral blood, taken on day 0 of AZD1222 vaccination. These TCRs come from an adult in good health.

The J gene is TRBJ1-2, the V gene TRBV11-3; tentative D call: TRBD1 (6 bases). Germline V gene data show CDR1 as SGHNT and CDR2 as YENEEA. This CDR3 contains 15 residues. The germline V and J ends were trimmed by 1 base and 5 bases, with 14 bases remaining between them. CDR3 sequence: CASSLVRAGVYGYTF. DNA of the CDR3: TGTGCCAGCAGCTTAGTCCGGGCAGGGGTGTATGGCTACACCTTC.

The chain joins TRBV5-1 to TRBJ1-4; the D gene is possibly TRBD1 (5 bases). Germline V CDR1 and CDR2: SGHRS, YFSETQ. The V end lost 1 base, the J end lost 0 bases, and 10 bases lay between the germline ends. The CDR3 spans 16 residues. The CDR3 DNA reads TGCGCCAGCAGCTTGACAGGCCCTGCAACTAATGAAAAACTGTTTTTT. This translates into CASSLTGPATNEKLFF.

The V gene is TRBV10-3, the J gene TRBJ2-5; TRBD1 or TRBD2 may be the D gene (5 bases each). The germline CDR1 and CDR2 sequences are ENHRY and SYGVKD. Trimming left V 6 bases short and J 4 bases short, with 12 bases between. CDR3 size: 13 residues. The CDR3 coding sequence is TGTGCCATCAGGGGGGACCCCCGAGAGACCCAGTACTTC. Translated, it gives CAIRGDPRETQYF.

The chain links TRBV2 to TRBJ2-3; the D is unclear. Trimming cost V 5 bases and J 5 bases, with 8 bases left between them. Germline CDR1 and CDR2: SNHLY and FYNNEI. There are 12 residues in the CDR3. The CDR3 loop reads CASSSSGDTQYF. Written as DNA, the CDR3 is TGTGCCAGCAGTTCTAGTGGAGATACGCAGTATTTT.

The chain uses TRBV28 and TRBJ2-1, with TRBD2 matching 7 bases. Per germline, CDR1 MDHEN and CDR2 SYDVKM. The trim removed 4 bases at V and 6 bases at J, leaving 21 bases unmatched. The CDR3 sequence is 19 residues long. The CDR3 region has the DNA TGTGCCAGCAGTTCACCCTCCCCTGGGACTAAACAATGGGGCAATGAGCAGTTCTTC. Its protein is CASSSPSPGTKQWGNEQFF.

The sample holds one count of this clone. This sequence joins TRBV5-8 and TRBJ1-1; the D is unclear. The V end was cut by 5 bases, the J end by 1 base, with 9 bases between. Per germline, CDR1 SGHTS and CDR2 YDEGEE. The CDR3 consists of 13 residues. CDR3 residues: CASRYKGNTEAFF. CDR3 in DNA: TGTGCCAGCAGGTACAAGGGGAACACTGAAGCTTTCTTT. The full variable domain, its missing parts supplied by reference TRBV5-8 and TRBJ1-1, is EAGVTQSPTHLIKTRGQQATLRCSPISGHTSVYWYQQALGLGLQFLLWYDEGEERNRGNFPPRFSGRQFPNYSSELNVNALELEDSALYLCASRYKGNTEAFFGQGTRLTVV.

The chain carries TRBV7-2 and TRBJ2-1, with D perhaps matching TRBD1 (6 bases). The CDR3 consists of 15 residues. Germline assignment: CDR1 SGHTA and CDR2 FQGNSA. The ends were cut back, 5 bases at V and 0 bases at J, with 11 bases in the middle. CDR3 nucleotides: TGTGCCAGCAGCACGGCAGGGGCCTCCTACAATGAGCAGTTCTTC. Its translation: CASSTAGASYNEQFF.

The chain links TRBV19 to TRBJ1-2; 8 bases map to TRBD1. Trimming at V came to 3 bases and at J to 2 bases, leaving 2 bases not matched to a gene. Germline V lookup: CDR1 LNHDA, CDR2 SQIVND (reference sequence). This CDR3 region has 14 residues. The CDR3 here is CASSIRGRNYGYTF. For the CDR3, the DNA is TGTGCCAGTAGTATCAGGGGGCGAAACTATGGCTACACCTTC.

The chain couples TRBV19 to TRBJ1-5; 8 bases are a match to TRBD1. CDR3 length equals 16 residues. With V trimmed by 1 base and J by 6 bases, 8 bases remained unmatched. Germline V gene lookup returns CDR1 LNHDA and CDR2 SQIVND (reference sequence). The CDR3, as DNA: TGTGCCAGTAGTATAGCCTGGACAGGGTATGGTCAGCCCCAGCATTTT. Amino acid sequence: CASSIAWTGYGQPQHF.

The chain employs TRBV29-1 and TRBJ1-2; a possible D gene is TRBD1 (6 bases). There are 16 residues in the CDR3. V lost 4 bases and J 4 bases, leaving 22 bases between the germline ends. Germline V CDR1 and CDR2: SQVTM, ANQGSEA. CDR3 amino acids: CSVGPLQGGGVYGYTF. The CDR3 region has the DNA TGCAGCGTTGGTCCCTTACAGGGTGGAGGGGTCTATGGCTACACCTTC.

V usage is TRBV12-3 or TRBV12-4 and J usage is TRBJ1-5, with D maybe TRBD1 (6 bases). Trimming pared 2 bases from V and 10 bases from J, leaving 12 bases between. CDR3 size: 13 residues. CDR3 nucleotide sequence: TGTGCCAGCAGTTTACGGCAGGGGCAACCCCAGCATTTT. Protein sequence: CASSLRQGQPQHF.

The chain has TRBV4-3 and TRBJ2-7; D is unresolved. The V gene's germline CDR1 is LGHNA and CDR2 YSLEER. Deletions cut 4 bases from V and 5 bases from J, with 9 bases between. The CDR3 contains 12 residues. In DNA, the CDR3 is TGCGCCAGCAGCCCCCGGCAACACGAGCAGTACTTC. Its translation: CASSPRQHEQYF.

The chain couples TRBV5-6 to TRBJ1-1, with D perhaps TRBD1 (6 bases). Trimming took off 4 bases at V and 1 base at J, with 14 bases between the two ends. CDR1 is SGHDT and CDR2 is YYEEEE in the germline V gene. This CDR3 has 15 residues. The CDR3 here is CASSTRTERNTEAFF. DNA of the CDR3: TGTGCCAGCAGCACCCGGACAGAGCGGAACACTGAAGCTTTCTTT. The full variable domain, in which reference TRBV5-6 and TRBJ1-1 provide the parts outside the CDR3, is DAGVTQSPTHLIKTRGQQVTLRCSPKSGHDTVSWYQQALGQGPQFIFQYYEEEERQRGNFPDRFSGHQFPNYSSELNVNALLLGDSALYLCASSTRTERNTEAFFGQGTRLTVV.

The chain links TRBV5-1 to TRBJ1-5, with unresolved D. The CDR3 is 13 residues long. Looked up from germline, CDR1 is SGHRS and CDR2 is YFSETQ. The V and J ends lost 3 bases and 4 bases respectively, with 8 bases between them. The chain's CDR3 is CASSSEGNQPQHF. CDR3 in DNA: TGCGCCAGCAGCTCCGAGGGTAATCAGCCCCAGCATTTT.

This clone appeared a single time. The V call is TRBV5-1, the J call TRBJ1-2, with D unresolved. Germline CDR1 is SGHRS and CDR2 is YFSETQ. CDR3 size: 13 residues. With 0 bases removed from V and 2 bases from J, the gap between germline ends came to 5 bases. The CDR3: CASSLVGNYGYTF. In DNA, the CDR3 is TGCGCCAGCAGCTTGGTAGGGAACTATGGCTACACCTTC.

The DNA for the CDR3 is TGTGCCAGCAGCGTAGGGAGCGGACAGGGGCCCACAGATACGCAGTATTTT. Its translation: CASSVGSGQGPTDTQYF. This chain uses TRBV9 with TRBJ2-3; 9 nucleotides match TRBD1. This CDR3 contains 17 residues. Looked up from germline, CDR1 is SGDLS and CDR2 is YYNGEE. J lost 2 bases, V lost 0 bases, and 7 bases had no gene match. The variable domain in full, with the rest retrieved from reference TRBV9 and TRBJ2-3, is DSGVTQTPKHLITATGQRVTLRCSPRSGDLSVYWYQQSLDQGLQFLIQYYNGEERAKGNILERFSAQQFPDLHSELNLSSLELGDSALYFCASSVGSGQGPTDTQYFGPGTRLTVL.

The chain employs TRBV4-1 and TRBJ2-3; 8 bases map to TRBD2. Germline V gene sequence: CDR1 MGHRA, CDR2 YSYEKL. V gave up 0 bases and J gave up 5 bases; unmatched junction bases: 13. The CDR3 loop spans 18 amino acids. CDR3 coding DNA: TGCGCCAGCAGCCAAGATAAGTCGGGAGGGCGTCACAGAGATACGCAGTATTTT. This translates into CASSQDKSGGRHRDTQYF.

The rearrangement links TRBV5-1 to TRBJ1-2; D not resolved. From germline, CDR1 is SGHRS and CDR2 YFSETQ. The CDR3 length is 13 residues. Trimming cost V 2 bases and J 4 bases, with 9 bases left between them. The CDR3, as DNA: TGCGCCAGCAGCTTTGAGCAAGGCTATGGCTACACCTTC. This sequence encodes CASSFEQGYGYTF.

The chain is built from TRBV7-3 and TRBJ2-1, with 10 positions matching TRBD2. CDR1 is SGHTA, CDR2 FQGTGA, per germline. The CDR3 has 16 amino acids. V was clipped by 0 bases and J by 6 bases; unmatched bases: 5. Here the CDR3 DNA reads TGTGCCAGCAGCTTAACTACTAGCGGGATACGCAATGAGCAGTTCTTC. It is translated as CASSLTTSGIRNEQFF.

The CDR3 region has the DNA TGTGCCAGAACGAATGGCTACACCTTC. Its protein product is CARTNGYTF. The chain combines TRBV7-5 with TRBJ1-2. TRBV7-5 is a recognized pseudogene. This CDR3 is built from 9 residues.

The V gene is TRBV6-5, the J gene TRBJ2-1, with TRBD1 matching 10 bases. V gave up 7 bases and J gave up 4 bases; unmatched junction bases: 7. CDR3 length equals 15 residues. Germline V gene sequence: CDR1 MNHEY, CDR2 SVGAGI. DNA of the CDR3: TGTGCCAGCATTAGACAGGGGGCCTCATACAATGAGCAGTTCTTC. Translation: CASIRQGASYNEQFF.

CDR3: CASRGTGGVTEAFF. CDR3 coding DNA: TGTGCCAGCAGGGGGACAGGGGGCGTCACTGAAGCTTTCTTT. The chain recombines TRBV6-5 with TRBJ1-1; the match to TRBD1 covers 12 bases. V gave up 6 bases and J gave up 4 bases; unmatched junction bases: 3. The CDR3 length is 14 residues. The germline gives CDR1 MNHEY, CDR2 SVGAGI.

CDR3 sequence reads: CASTPRGGSSNEQYF. The CDR3 DNA reads TGTGCCAGTACCCCGAGAGGGGGCAGTTCTAACGAGCAGTACTTC. This chain connects TRBV28 to TRBJ2-7; 7 positions match TRBD1. Germline trimming cut 9 bases from V and 5 bases from J; bases unmatched to any gene: 16. CDR3 length equals 15 residues. Germline V gene data show CDR1 as MDHEN and CDR2 as SYDVKM.

The chain is built from TRBV5-6 and TRBJ2-3, with 14 nucleotides matching TRBD2. The CDR3 runs 16 residues. Per the germline V gene, CDR1 is SGHDT and CDR2 is YYEEEE. V dropped 5 bases and J dropped 10; count of bases not matched to a gene: 12. In DNA, the CDR3 is TGTGCCAGCAGTCGACGACTAGCGGGGGGGCGTAACCCGCAGTATTTT. Encoded protein: CASSRRLAGGRNPQYF.

Worth noting for this clone: The junction differs from germline at one of its ends, possibly a read error. This chain connects TRBV9 to TRBJ2-2; D perhaps matches TRBD2 (7 bases). The germline V gene has CDR1 SGDLS and CDR2 YYNGEE. This CDR3 is 16 amino acids long. DNA for the CDR3: TGTGCCCGCAGCCCTAGGGGGGGGCCGAGGACCGGGGAGCTGTTTTTT. Its translation: CARSPRGGPRTGELFF.

The rearrangement uses TRBV6-5 and TRBJ1-2, with a weak D call TRBD1 (5 bases). In germline, CDR1 is MNHEY, CDR2 SVGAGI. The CDR3 runs to 14 residues. V lost 7 bases and J 5 bases, leaving 17 bases between the germline ends. The CDR3, as DNA: TGTGCCAGCAACCGAAGACAGTCTCGATATGGCTACACCTTC. Translating gives CASNRRQSRYGYTF.

This chain connects TRBV28 to TRBJ2-2, with 7 positions matching TRBD2. CDR1 MDHEN and CDR2 SYDVKM come from the germline V gene. The CDR3 loop spans 15 amino acids. Trimming took 2 bases from V and 5 from J; bases not matched to a gene: 5. CDR3 nucleotide sequence: TGTGCCAGCAGTTTAGGCTGGGGAGGGACCGGGGAGCTGTTTTTT. It translates to CASSLGWGGTGELFF.

The chain combines TRBV27 with TRBJ1-6; tentative D call: TRBD1 (6 bases). The germline CDR1 and CDR2 sequences are MNHEY and SMNVEV (reference sequence). The V end was cut by 3 bases, the J end by 10 bases, with 13 bases between. The CDR3 runs 14 residues. CDR3 in DNA: TGTGCCAGCAGTTTTGGGCAGGGGTGGTCACCCCTCCACTTT. It yields the protein CASSFGQGWSPLHF.